The entry below gives a single TCR beta chain sequence along with its context. Its antigen is as yet unknown. The PCR used 60 Vbeta and 13 Jbeta primers. Generated by immunoSEQ multiplex PCR, the TCRdb table keeps only in-frame clones and is missing some. The repertoire has under 200,000 clones, around 84% of them found once; the top ten carry 1.5% to 2%. Trimming pared 3 bases from V and 4 bases from J, leaving 7 bases between. CDR3 length equals 12 residues. Germline CDR1 SQVTM, CDR2 ANQGSEA. This sample is part of a study of cytomegalovirus exposure and HLA in healthy donors. Overall study findings and caveats: The productive fraction for most TCR beta V segments was about 87% or about 30% in an earlier analysis. Three CMV-associated chains proved CMV antigen-specific in vitro. Presence/absence analyses treated sequencing depth as roughly uniform across donors. Some public TCRs appeared in many individuals, while most sequences were rare.

The clonotype comes from a young woman in good health and CMV-seronegative. V gene TRBV29-1 combines with J gene TRBJ2-1; D gene uncertain. The material sequenced was PBMCs. The CDR3 reads CSVESRYNEQFF. In nucleotides, the CDR3 is TGCAGCGTTGAGTCCAGGTACAATGAGCAGTTCTTC.